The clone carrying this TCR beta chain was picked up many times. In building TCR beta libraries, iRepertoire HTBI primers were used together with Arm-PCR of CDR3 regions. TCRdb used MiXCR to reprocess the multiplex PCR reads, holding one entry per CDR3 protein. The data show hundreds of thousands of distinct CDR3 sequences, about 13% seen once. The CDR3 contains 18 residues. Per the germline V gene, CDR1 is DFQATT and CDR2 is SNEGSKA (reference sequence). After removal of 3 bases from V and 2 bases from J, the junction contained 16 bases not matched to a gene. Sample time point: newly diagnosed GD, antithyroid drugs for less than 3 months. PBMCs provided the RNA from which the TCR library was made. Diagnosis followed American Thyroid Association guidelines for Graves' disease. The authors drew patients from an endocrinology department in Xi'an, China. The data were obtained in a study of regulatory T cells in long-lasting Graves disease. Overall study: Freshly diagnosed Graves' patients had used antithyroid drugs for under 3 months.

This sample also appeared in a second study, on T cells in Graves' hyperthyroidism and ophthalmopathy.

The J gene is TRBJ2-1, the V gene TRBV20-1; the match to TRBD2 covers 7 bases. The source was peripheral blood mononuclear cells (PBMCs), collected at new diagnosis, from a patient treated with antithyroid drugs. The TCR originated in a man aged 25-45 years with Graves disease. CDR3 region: CSASDAAGRETAYNEQFF. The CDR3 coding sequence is TGCAGTGCTAGCGACGCCGCTGGGCGGGAGACGGCCTACAATGAGCAGTTCTTC.